One sample yielded the 26 T cell receptor beta chains listed below, sequenced in a study of metastatic and nonmetastatic thyroid tumors. Every patient was untreated before thyroid surgery. With MiXCR, TCRdb reprocessed the PCR reads. The sample lists 2,000 to 2,500 clones, around 22% occurring once. The sequenced sample consisted of adjacent normal tissue. These receptors were obtained from a male donor with papillary thyroid cancer or a benign thyroid nodule (not recorded which). Some clones in this sample may be carry-over from other donors' samples.

The chain couples TRBV6-1 to TRBJ1-2, with D unclear. CDR1 is MNHNS and CDR2 is SASEGT in the germline V gene. The CDR3 sequence is 15 residues long. The ends were cut back, 0 bases at V and 4 bases at J, with 12 bases in the middle. The CDR3 nucleotides read TGTGCCAGCAGTGAAGCTATAGGCAGTATCTATGGCTACACCTTC. Translation: CASSEAIGSIYGYTF.

This clone has a handful of counts. V and J are TRBV28 and TRBJ1-2, with 7 bases matching TRBD1. Germline V gene sequence: CDR1 MDHEN, CDR2 SYDVKM. The CDR3 covers 17 residues. Germline trimming cut 6 bases from V and 6 bases from J; bases unmatched to any gene: 19. Written as DNA, the CDR3 is TGTGCCAGCAGACTATTAAGCCCGGGACAGTTCGGCGATGGCTACACCTTC. Protein product: CASRLLSPGQFGDGYTF.

Here the CDR3 DNA reads TGCGCCAGCAGCTTGGTAGGGATCACCGGGGAGCTGTTTTTT. This sequence encodes CASSLVGITGELFF. V gene TRBV5-1 combines with J gene TRBJ2-2, with D uncertain. The germline V gene encodes CDR1 SGHRS and CDR2 YFSETQ. V shed 0 bases and J shed 4 bases, with 7 bases lying between them. This CDR3 comprises 14 residues.

This clone was counted at least ten times. This same CDR3 is encoded by further DNA sequences in the sample. The chain combines TRBV19 with TRBJ2-1; D possibly matches TRBD1 or TRBD2 (5 bases each). Germline lookup yields CDR1 LNHDA and CDR2 SQIVND (reference sequence). Trimming took 5 bases from V and 0 from J, leaving 17 bases between them. The CDR3 totals 17 residues. CDR3 DNA sequence: TGTGCCAGTAGTCCGCCCGGGGCGTATAGCTCCTACAATGAGCAGTTCTTC. Translation: CASSPPGAYSSYNEQFF.

The chain carries TRBV6-1 and TRBJ2-7; maybe TRBD2 (7 bases). CDR1 and CDR2 from the germline V gene are MNHNS and SASEGT. The CDR3 is made up of 14 amino acids. The V end was cut by 7 bases, the J end by 6 bases, with 19 bases between. This chain's CDR3 is CASTNEGGRGEQYV. DNA for the CDR3: TGTGCCAGCACCAACGAGGGGGGGAGGGGCGAGCAGTACGTC.

The chain combines TRBV27 with TRBJ2-3, with D uncertain. The V and J ends lost 9 bases and 0 bases respectively, with 13 bases between them. Germline lookup yields CDR1 MNHEY and CDR2 SMNVEV (reference sequence). The length of the CDR3 is 14 residues. Written as DNA, the CDR3 is TGTGCCAGTTCCCGGGCCTCTAGCACAGATACGCAGTATTTT. It encodes CASSRASSTDTQYF.

This chain links TRBV20-1 with TRBJ1-2, with D perhaps matching TRBD1 (6 bases). Between the trimmed V and J ends, which lost 5 bases and 0 bases, there was a span of 13 bases. From germline, CDR1 is DFQATT and CDR2 SNEGSKA (reference sequence). The length of the CDR3 is 14 residues. CDR3 nucleotides: TGCAGTGCTTATGGGCAGGGGCCTAACTATGGCTACACCTTC. The encoded protein is CSAYGQGPNYGYTF.

This clone was counted at least ten times. This CDR3 reads CASSRGLLKETQYF. The CDR3 bases are TGTGCCAGTAGTCGGGGACTTTTGAAAGAGACCCAGTACTTC. The chain combines TRBV19 with TRBJ2-5; TRBD2 is a possible D gene (6 bases). Looked up from germline, CDR1 is LNHDA and CDR2 is SQIVND (reference sequence). The V gene lost 5 bases and the J gene lost 3 bases, with 13 bases spanning the gap. This CDR3 has 14 amino acids.

Only one count was recorded for this clone. This chain uses TRBV30 with TRBJ1-5; D is unresolved. Germline V gene sequence: CDR1 GTSNPN, CDR2 SVGIG (reference sequence). V dropped 2 bases and J dropped 7 bases, with 9 bases sitting between them. This CDR3 has 12 residues. Written as DNA, the CDR3 is TGTGCCTGGAGTTTGGGTACGCAGCCCCAGCATTTT. It is translated as CAWSLGTQPQHF. The full variable domain, in which reference TRBV30 and TRBJ1-5 provide the parts outside the CDR3, is SQTIHQWPATLVQPVGSPLSLECTVEGTSNPNLYWYRQAAGRGLQLLFYSVGIGQISSEVPQNLSASRPQDRQFILSSKKLLLSDSGFYLCAWSLGTQPQHFGDGTRLSIL.

This clone is large (0.1 to 1%) by share. This rearrangement joins TRBV2 to TRBJ1-1; D uncertain. The germline gives CDR1 SNHLY, CDR2 FYNNEI. V lost 5 bases to trimming and J lost 0 bases, with 10 bases between them. The length of the CDR3 is 14 residues. The CDR3 spells CASSITTLNTEAFF. Written as DNA, the CDR3 is TGTGCCAGCAGTATTACGACCCTGAACACTGAAGCTTTCTTT.

The table lists this clone with a few counts. The chain combines TRBV7-8 with TRBJ2-7, with D maybe TRBD2 (6 bases). This CDR3 is built from 11 residues. CDR1 and CDR2 from the germline V gene are SGHVS and FQNEAQ. V lost 5 bases to trimming and J lost 4 bases, with 6 bases between them. CDR3 amino acids: CASSRGYEQYF. The CDR3 DNA reads TGTGCCAGCAGCCGGGGGTACGAGCAGTACTTC.

This chain joins TRBV27 and TRBJ1-1, with no clear D. The germline gives CDR1 MNHEY, CDR2 SMNVEV (reference sequence). V was shortened by 4 bases and J by 0 bases, with 15 bases between the two germline ends. CDR3 length: 16 residues. Here the CDR3 reads CASSSRLNPMNTEAFF. The CDR3 region has the DNA TGTGCCAGCAGTTCGAGACTCAACCCCATGAACACTGAAGCTTTCTTT.

The chain recombines TRBV6-8 with TRBJ2-3; 7 bases match TRBD2. Trimming removed 4 bases from V and 4 bases from J; junction bases left unmatched: 8. The CDR3 extends over 15 amino acids. Per the germline V gene, CDR1 is MNHGY and CDR2 is SAAAGT. CDR3 in amino acids: CASSSSAGVADTQYF. CDR3 in DNA: TGTGCCAGCAGTTCCTCTGCGGGAGTGGCAGATACGCAGTATTTT.

The chain employs TRBV2 and TRBJ2-7; D is unclear. Trimming pared 4 bases from V and 1 base from J, leaving 8 bases between. Germline loops: CDR1 SNHLY, CDR2 FYNNEI. The CDR3 sequence is 13 residues long. This CDR3 reads CASSVIGSYEQYF. CDR3 in DNA: TGTGCCAGCAGTGTGATAGGTTCCTACGAGCAGTACTTC.

Here the CDR3 DNA reads TGTGCCAGCAGTGGGGTACCCGGACAGCTTGTCTCCTACAATGAGCAGTTCTTC. Its translation is CASSGVPGQLVSYNEQFF. The V gene is TRBV27, the J gene TRBJ2-1, with D possibly matching TRBD1 (6 bases). CDR1 and CDR2 (germline): MNHEY, SMNVEV (reference sequence). Trimming took off 5 bases at V and 0 bases at J, with 20 bases between the two ends. This CDR3 is built from 18 residues.

This clone was seen more than once but under ten times. The chain has TRBV6-4 and TRBJ1-1, with D unresolved. With 6 bases removed from V and 3 bases from J, the gap between germline ends came to 14 bases. Germline V gives CDR1 MRHNA, CDR2 SNTAGT. The CDR3 is 14 residues long. CDR3 region: CASRVDTYHTEAFF. The CDR3 DNA reads TGTGCCAGCAGAGTCGACACGTATCACACTGAAGCTTTCTTT.

This clone appeared a few times. The gene calls are TRBV7-8 and TRBJ1-1; D is unresolved. The ends were cut back, 5 bases at V and 1 base at J, with 8 bases in the middle. The CDR3 length is 13 residues. Germline lookup yields CDR1 SGHVS and CDR2 FQNEAQ. The CDR3 sequence: CASSVYSNTEAFF. CDR3 DNA sequence: TGTGCCAGCAGCGTGTATTCGAACACTGAAGCTTTCTTT.

Sample share makes this clone large (0.1 to 1%). The rearrangement uses TRBV7-8 and TRBJ1-3, with D possibly TRBD1 on 6 matching bases. The CDR3 consists of 17 residues. The germline V and J ends were trimmed by 4 bases and 3 bases, with 19 bases remaining between them. The germline CDR1 and CDR2 sequences are SGHVS and FQNEAQ. The CDR3 DNA is TGTGCCAGCAGCTCTGACAGGTTGGAGGGGGATGGAAACACCATATATTTT. Translating gives CASSSDRLEGDGNTIYF.

This clone has only a few counts. This chain uses TRBV28 with TRBJ2-3, with 11 bases lining up with TRBD1. The germline V gene has CDR1 MDHEN and CDR2 SYDVKM. J was trimmed by 4 bases and V by 5 bases; bases with no gene match: 8. The CDR3 loop spans 16 amino acids. The CDR3 is CASSPTDRGLSDTQYF. The CDR3 nucleotides read TGTGCCAGCAGTCCGACGGACAGGGGGCTGTCAGATACGCAGTATTTT.

This clone was picked up a small number of times. The CDR3 spells CATRTPRRTGAFF. Written as DNA, the CDR3 is TGTGCCACCAGGACACCCCGACGGACGGGTGCTTTCTTT. The chain joins TRBV15 to TRBJ1-1; D is undetermined. Germline CDR1 LNHNV, CDR2 YYDKDF (reference sequence). The V gene lost 6 bases and the J gene lost 11 bases, with 19 bases spanning the gap. This CDR3 contains 13 residues. The whole variable domain, filled in from reference TRBV15 and TRBJ1-1, reads DAMVIQNPRYQVTQFGKPVTLSCSQTLNHNVMYWYQQKSSQAPKLLFHYYDKDFNNEADTPDNFQSRRPNTSFCFLDIRSPGLGDTAMYLCATRTPRRTGAFFGQGTRLTVV.

By its share, this clone is medium-sized. The chain uses TRBV5-1 and TRBJ2-1; TRBD2 agrees at 9 bases. The germline CDR1 and CDR2 sequences are SGHRS and YFSETQ. Trimming removed 0 bases from V and 12 bases from J; junction bases left unmatched: 19. This CDR3 is built from 18 residues. For the CDR3, the DNA is TGCGCCAGCAGCTTGGTTGGTAGCGGGAGAACCCAAACAAAATTGCAGTTCTTC. It codes for CASSLVGSGRTQTKLQFF.

V gene TRBV7-2 combines with J gene TRBJ2-7, with D perhaps TRBD1 (6 bases). Germline CDR1 SGHTA, CDR2 FQGNSA. Trimming removed 1 base from V and 8 bases from J, with 15 bases in between. This CDR3 is 14 amino acids long. The CDR3 DNA reads as TGTGCCAGCAGCTTAGACCAGGGGTTACGACAGCAGTACTTC. It is translated as CASSLDQGLRQQYF.

The genes are TRBV6-1 and TRBJ2-5; possible D gene TRBD2, 6 bases. Trimming took 5 bases from V and 5 from J, leaving 21 bases between them. The CDR3 sequence is 16 residues long. The germline CDR1 and CDR2 sequences are MNHNS and SASEGT. CDR3 sequence (DNA): TGTGCCAGCAGTCAGGGACGGCTAGACGGAGGGGAGACCCAGTACTTC. It encodes CASSQGRLDGGETQYF.

The V and J genes are TRBV2 and TRBJ1-1, with TRBD1 matching over 8 bases. The CDR3 spans 15 residues. CDR1 is SNHLY and CDR2 is FYNNEI in the germline V gene. V gave up 6 bases and J gave up 4 bases; unmatched junction bases: 10. CDR3 residues: CASRKLQGARTEAFF. CDR3 nucleotides: TGTGCCAGCAGAAAACTCCAGGGGGCTCGCACTGAAGCTTTCTTT.

Only a few counts were recorded for this clone. J is TRBJ2-1 and V is TRBV6-2 or TRBV6-3, with 8 bases aligning to TRBD2. The V gene's germline CDR1 is MNHEY and CDR2 SVGEGT. The CDR3 is made up of 17 amino acids. With 2 bases clipped from V and 4 bases from J, the junction kept 10 bases outside the gene matches. DNA of the CDR3: TGTGCCAGCAGTTACCTCTTCGGAGCGGGAGCTTACAATGAGCAGTTCTTC. Its translation is CASSYLFGAGAYNEQFF.

This clone has only a few counts. The V gene is TRBV27, the J gene TRBJ1-1; possible D gene TRBD1, 6 bases. The V gene's germline CDR1 is MNHEY and CDR2 SMNVEV (reference sequence). Deletions cut 4 bases from V and 5 bases from J, with 11 bases between. The CDR3 runs 13 residues. The CDR3 DNA is TGTGCCAGCAGTTCGAACAGGGCGACTGAAGCTTTCTTT. Residues: CASSSNRATEAFF.